This T cell receptor (beta chain) was found in a study of response to subunit inactivated influenza vaccine. TCRdb called the RT-PCR reads again in MiXCR, with one record for every CDR3 protein. The sample has just under 550,000 distinct CDR3 sequences; around a quarter are singletons. Germline V gene sequence: CDR1 SGHRS, CDR2 YFSETQ. The CDR3 length is 15 residues. Trimming removed 4 bases from V and 3 bases from J, with 17 bases in between. This clonotype was seen many times. These sequences were also reported in another study, on T cells expressing NK-cell markers. That source adds: Researchers built TCR beta cDNA using 5'RACE template switching with UMIs.

The chain joins TRBV5-1 to TRBJ2-7; D may be TRBD1 (5 bases). The sample here was CD4+ T cells sorted from PBMCs, taken roughly 12 days after vaccination. The source of this sequence is a man between 50 and 59 years old who received an inactivated influenza vaccine. The CDR3 protein is CASSVDPTANYEQYF. The CDR3 DNA reads TGCGCCAGCAGCGTGGACCCGACAGCGAACTACGAGCAGTACTTC.